The clone carrying this T cell receptor (beta chain) appeared once. Its antigen is unidentified. This sample was included in a study of beta chain features in type 1 diabetes. General observations from the study: High-TCR-expressing cells could be over-represented by cDNA sequencing. VDJ junctions from patients with type 1 diabetes contained fewer insertions and more deletions. PCR, the amplification step, might favor shorter templates, equally in patients and controls.

TCRB transcripts that were expressed got sequenced, as all of the isolated RNA had been reverse transcribed. Clones were read by immunoSEQ multiplex PCR, and TCRdb kept only the in-frame ones, dropping some. The sample has 150,000 or so clones, 9% to 10% seen once; the top ten hold 0.65%. Without exception, sorted populations had purity beyond 98%. Deletions cut 2 bases from V and 1 base from J, with 7 bases between. CDR1 SGDLS and CDR2 YYNGEE come from the germline V gene. This CDR3 spans 14 amino acids. The V call is TRBV9, the J call TRBJ1-3; D is uncertain. The receptor's source is a woman in her thirties or forties in good health. The specimen sequenced was central memory CD4+ T cells from blood. Here the CDR3 DNA reads TGTGCCAGCAGCGTTGATACTTCTGGAAACACCATATATTTT. Its protein product is CASSVDTSGNTIYF.